This TCR beta chain emerged from a study of cytomegalovirus exposure and HLA in healthy donors. This clone has more than one count but fewer than ten. The PCR contained 60 Vbeta and 13 Jbeta primers. The repertoire was sequenced with immunoSEQ multiplex PCR; TCRdb's copy has only in-frame clones and lacks some. The repertoire holds about 130,000 clones, with 70% to 90% as singletons. V was cut by 0 bases and J by 7 bases, with 8 bases left in between. The germline V gene encodes CDR1 SGHDT and CDR2 YYEEEE. The CDR3 sequence is 13 residues long. This clonotype was obtained from a boy between 5 and 17 years old in good health and CMV-seronegative. The chain is built from TRBV5-6 and TRBJ1-5; D is uncertain. The sequencing sample was made of PBMCs. CDR3 bases: TGTGCCAGCAGCTTGGCCGGTAAACAGCCCCAGCATTTT. Protein sequence: CASSLAGKQPQHF.